The clone carrying this T cell receptor (beta chain) was seen a few times. The antigen is not known. The sample belongs to a study of CD8+ T cells in alopecia areata. Looking at the study overall: The drug, oral tofacitinib, was given to treated patients at 5 to 10 mg twice daily. The study gave tofacitinib for 6 to 18 months, then 6 months off drug.

V trimming: 0 bases; J trimming: 2 bases; junction bases outside the gene matches: 3. The CDR3 has 16 amino acids. Germline V gives CDR1 SGHDT, CDR2 YYEEEE. Study-wide results and limits: TCRs were shared less clearly across patients than in mice, possibly for HLA-related reasons. Persistence in scalp and blood during tofacitinib was observed for many expanded lesional clones.

Investigators isolated RNA and reverse transcribed it into cDNA to act as the sequencing template. The repertoire was sequenced with immunoSEQ multiplex PCR; TCRdb's copy has only in-frame clones and lacks some. Altogether a few hundred thousand clones are present, around two fifths being singletons, with the ten largest covering 0.48%. As for treatment: oral pan-JAK inhibitor, 5-10 mg twice daily. This chain joins TRBV5-6 and TRBJ1-5, with TRBD1 matching 9 bases. The sequence was collected from a human donor with alopecia areata. Sequenced here: CD4+ T cells sorted from blood, sampled at roughly week 30, from a patient treated with tofacitinib. The CDR3 nucleotides read TGTGCCAGCAGCTTGGGACAGGGGGTTCGCAATCAGCCCCAGCATTTT. Its translation: CASSLGQGVRNQPQHF.